Each of the 6 T cell receptor beta chains below was sequenced from the same sample in a study of T cells after yellow fever vaccination. TCRdb itself ran the 5' RACE reads through MiXCR, one entry per CDR3 protein. Of approximately 170,000 distinct CDR3 sequences detected, around 10% appear once; the ten largest clones hold approximately 34%. The source was CD8+ T cells sorted from PBMCs, collected 15 days after the yellow fever booster vaccination. The receptors were gathered from a man aged 18 to 30 who received the YFV17D yellow fever vaccine.

The chain recombines TRBV5-1 with TRBJ1-2; D is perhaps TRBD1 (6 bases). Germline-derived CDR1 and CDR2 are SGHRS and YFSETQ. Deletions cut 0 bases from V and 8 bases from J, with 14 bases between. The CDR3 has 14 residues. The CDR3 region is CASSLAGAARGYTF. DNA of the CDR3: TGCGCCAGCAGCTTGGCGGGGGCCGCGCGGGGCTACACCTTC.

This chain joins TRBV12-3 or TRBV12-4 and TRBJ2-3, with D possibly matching TRBD2 (6 bases). The CDR3 spans 15 residues. V gave up 3 bases and J gave up 3 bases, with 13 bases separating them. The CDR3 DNA is TGTGCCAGCAGTTTGAATGGCGGGGTGACAGATACGCAGTATTTT. The encoded protein is CASSLNGGVTDTQYF.

J is TRBJ1-1 and V is TRBV4-1, with D perhaps matching TRBD1 (6 bases). The CDR3 is 14 residues long. Germline CDR1 and CDR2: MGHRA and YSYEKL. V was cut by 5 bases and J by 8 bases, with 18 bases left in between. CDR3: CASSSVGEGGEAFF. The CDR3 nucleotides are TGCGCCAGCAGCTCGGTGGGGGAGGGGGGAGAAGCTTTCTTT.

The chain joins TRBV6-2 or TRBV6-3 to TRBJ1-1; TRBD1 might be the D (5 bases). The CDR3 runs 13 residues. V lost 7 bases and J 6 bases, leaving 15 bases between the germline ends. Per germline, CDR1 MNHEY and CDR2 SVGEGT. The CDR3 DNA is TGTGCCAGCACCCAGTTTTGGGGGGCTGAAGCTTTCTTT. Translating it yields CASTQFWGAEAFF.

This chain joins TRBV6-6 and TRBJ1-4; D is unclear. CDR1 is MNHNY, CDR2 SVGAGI, per germline (reference sequence). Between the trimmed V and J ends, which lost 5 bases and 8 bases, there was a span of 21 bases. This CDR3 has 16 amino acids. CDR3 nucleotides: TGTGCCAGCAGTCGGACCGAGAGGGCCGAGGAGGAAAAACTGTTTTTT. Translating gives CASSRTERAEEEKLFF.

This clonotype was counted a few times. The V gene is TRBV25-1, the J gene TRBJ1-1, with 8 nucleotides matching TRBD1. This CDR3 contains 14 residues. V lost 7 bases and J lost 4; bases outside the gene matches: 8. The V gene's germline CDR1 is MGHDK and CDR2 SYGVNS. The CDR3: CASTLRGPGTEAFF. The CDR3 DNA sequence: TGTGCCAGCACCCTCAGGGGGCCTGGCACTGAAGCTTTCTTT.